These T cell receptor beta chains were read from a single sample in a study of blood T cell repertoires in COVID-19. The method was immunoSEQ multiplex PCR; TCRdb's version includes in-frame clones alone and lacks a portion of them. The sample carries around 130,000 clones, about 83% recorded once. Sequencing was done on a sample of peripheral blood. The receptors stem from a woman aged 45 to 65 with acute or convalescent COVID-19. CDR3s include the opening cysteine and the closing phenylalanine or tryptophan. A D gene is named only where the DNA matches it firmly. Only part of the rows carry a size: once, few, many, or a class if the clone is expanded.

J gene: TRBJ1-2; clone size: -; D gene: -; V gene: TRBV6-2/TRBV6-3; CDR3 protein: CASSRGDYGYTF; CDR3 DNA: TGTGCCAGCAGCCGGGGGGACTATGGCTACACCTTC
J gene: TRBJ1-1; clone size: once; D gene: TRBD1; V gene: TRBV7-9; CDR3 protein: CASSDGQVSTEAFF; CDR3 DNA: TGTGCCAGCAGCGACGGACAGGTCAGTACTGAAGCTTTCTTT
J gene: TRBJ2-5; clone size: -; D gene: -; V gene: TRBV21-1; CDR3 protein: CASSKHDTQETQYF; CDR3 DNA: TGTGCCAGCAGCAAACACGACACACAAGAGACCCAGTACTTC
J gene: TRBJ2-7; clone size: few; D gene: TRBD1; V gene: TRBV19; CDR3 protein: CASSIIQSGDRDEQYF; CDR3 DNA: TGTGCCAGTAGTATTATACAGAGTGGGGACAGGGACGAGCAGTACTTC
J gene: TRBJ2-5; clone size: few; D gene: -; V gene: TRBV5-1; CDR3 protein: CASSQRGGGDKTETQYF; CDR3 DNA: TGCGCCAGCAGCCAGCGCGGGGGTGGGGACAAGACGGAGACCCAGTACTTC
J gene: TRBJ1-2; clone size: -; D gene: -; V gene: TRBV5-1; CDR3 protein: CASSLTGLDYGYTF; CDR3 DNA: TGCGCCAGCAGCTTGACAGGGCTGGACTATGGCTACACCTTC
J gene: TRBJ2-5; clone size: -; D gene: TRBD1; V gene: TRBV4-1; CDR3 protein: CASSQDPLLDRGRETQYF; CDR3 DNA: TGCGCCAGCAGCCAAGATCCCCTACTGGACAGGGGGCGTGAGACCCAGTACTTC
J gene: TRBJ2-7; clone size: -; D gene: TRBD2; V gene: TRBV12-5; CDR3 protein: CASGLGVTSGSMYEQYF; CDR3 DNA: TGTGCTAGTGGTTTGGGGGTAACTAGCGGGAGTATGTACGAGCAGTACTTC
J gene: TRBJ1-5; clone size: -; D gene: TRBD1; V gene: TRBV3-1/TRBV3-2; CDR3 protein: CASSPGTGGARNQPQHF; CDR3 DNA: TGTGCCAGCAGCCCGGGGACAGGGGGGGCCCGTAATCAGCCCCAGCATTTT
J gene: TRBJ2-7; clone size: -; D gene: TRBD2; V gene: TRBV27; CDR3 protein: CASSGGLAGGAYEQYF; CDR3 DNA: TGTGCCAGCAGTGGAGGGCTAGCGGGAGGGGCCTACGAGCAGTACTTC
J gene: TRBJ1-2; clone size: -; D gene: TRBD1; V gene: TRBV7-8; CDR3 protein: CASSPRTGVGYGYTF; CDR3 DNA: TGTGCCAGCAGCCCCAGGACAGGGGTGGGCTATGGCTACACCTTC
J gene: TRBJ1-1; clone size: -; D gene: TRBD1; V gene: TRBV4-2; CDR3 protein: CASSQAQGDPEAFF; CDR3 DNA: TGTGCCAGCAGCCAAGCACAGGGGGACCCTGAAGCTTTCTTT
J gene: TRBJ2-7; clone size: -; D gene: TRBD2; V gene: TRBV7-9; CDR3 protein: CASSLRAGTSGSSYEQYF; CDR3 DNA: TGTGCCAGCAGCTTACGGGCCGGGACTAGCGGGAGCTCCTACGAGCAGTACTTC
J gene: TRBJ1-4; clone size: -; D gene: -; V gene: TRBV15; CDR3 protein: CATSAGRTTNEKLFF; CDR3 DNA: TGTGCCACCAGTGCCGGGAGAACAACTAATGAAAAACTGTTTTTT
J gene: TRBJ2-3; clone size: -; D gene: TRBD1; V gene: TRBV7-2; CDR3 protein: CASSSGGSADTQYF; CDR3 DNA: TGTGCCAGCAGTTCAGGGGGCTCCGCAGATACGCAGTATTTT
J gene: TRBJ2-1; clone size: -; D gene: -; V gene: TRBV27; CDR3 protein: CASSFEDTSNEQFF; CDR3 DNA: TGTGCCAGCAGTTTCGAGGACACCTCGAATGAGCAGTTCTTC
J gene: TRBJ2-2; clone size: -; D gene: TRBD2; V gene: TRBV7-2; CDR3 protein: CASSSGTSSGELFF; CDR3 DNA: TGTGCCAGCAGCTCCGGGACTAGCTCCGGGGAGCTGTTTTTT
J gene: TRBJ2-1; clone size: -; D gene: TRBD2; V gene: TRBV18; CDR3 protein: CASSFGLAAYNEQFF; CDR3 DNA: TGTGCCAGCTCATTCGGACTAGCGGCCTACAATGAGCAGTTCTTC
J gene: TRBJ2-7; clone size: -; D gene: TRBD1; V gene: TRBV5-1; CDR3 protein: CASSLGRTGIPYEQYF; CDR3 DNA: TGCGCCAGCAGCTTGGGACGGACAGGGATCCCCTACGAGCAGTACTTC
J gene: TRBJ2-5; clone size: once; D gene: -; V gene: TRBV18; CDR3 protein: CASSTVFQETQYF; CDR3 DNA: TGTGCCAGTTCGACAGTGTTCCAAGAGACCCAGTACTTC
J gene: TRBJ1-5; clone size: -; D gene: -; V gene: TRBV10-3; CDR3 protein: CAISEPNQPQHF; CDR3 DNA: TGTGCCATCAGTGAGCCGAATCAGCCCCAGCATTTT
J gene: TRBJ2-5; clone size: -; D gene: -; V gene: TRBV5-1; CDR3 protein: CASSYQGVQETQYF; CDR3 DNA: TGCGCCAGCAGCTACCAAGGGGTGCAAGAGACCCAGTACTTC
J gene: TRBJ1-5; clone size: -; D gene: TRBD1; V gene: TRBV19; CDR3 protein: CASSRQGVINQPQHF; CDR3 DNA: TGTGCCAGTAGTAGACAGGGAGTCATCAATCAGCCCCAGCATTTT
J gene: TRBJ2-1; clone size: -; D gene: -; V gene: TRBV25-1; CDR3 protein: CATRLHNEQFF; CDR3 DNA: TGTGCCACTCGACTACACAATGAGCAGTTCTTC
J gene: TRBJ2-1; clone size: -; D gene: -; V gene: TRBV18; CDR3 protein: CASSHGGDYNEQFF; CDR3 DNA: TGTGCCAGCTCACACGGCGGGGACTACAATGAGCAGTTCTTC
J gene: TRBJ1-1; clone size: -; D gene: TRBD1; V gene: TRBV18; CDR3 protein: CASSRQGNTEAFF; CDR3 DNA: TGTGCCAGCTCTAGACAGGGGAACACTGAAGCTTTCTTT
J gene: TRBJ2-2; clone size: -; D gene: TRBD1; V gene: TRBV19; CDR3 protein: CASSLTGVTGELFF; CDR3 DNA: TGTGCCAGTAGTTTGACAGGGGTCACCGGGGAGCTGTTTTTT
J gene: TRBJ1-4; clone size: -; D gene: -; V gene: TRBV7-9; CDR3 protein: CASSYRQDNEKLFF; CDR3 DNA: TGTGCCAGCAGCTATAGACAGGATAATGAAAAACTGTTTTTT